These 28 T cell receptor beta chains share one sample of origin, sequenced in a study of blood T cell repertoires in COVID-19. This table comes from immunoSEQ multiplex PCR, and its TCRdb copy is limited to in-frame clones, with some not included. The sample lists 150,000 to 200,000 clones; around nine tenths were seen once. The sequencing sample was made of peripheral blood. These receptors came from a man younger than 30 with active or convalescent COVID-19.

CDR3 coding DNA: TGCGCCAGCAGCCAAGCCACCAAGACAGGGAACTATGGCTACACCTTC. Protein sequence: CASSQATKTGNYGYTF. The rearrangement links TRBV4-1 to TRBJ1-2, with TRBD1 matching over 7 bases. This CDR3 is 16 amino acids long. Germline V gene lookup returns CDR1 MGHRA and CDR2 YSYEKL. Trimming cost V 1 base and J 2 bases; bases outside gene matches: 7.

CDR3 sequence reads: CASSVSGNFINEQYF. CDR3 in DNA: TGTGCCAGCAGCGTTAGCGGGAATTTTATCAACGAGCAGTACTTC. This chain uses TRBV7-2 with TRBJ2-7; 8 bases line up with TRBD2. After removal of 5 bases from V and 5 bases from J, the junction contained 11 bases not matched to a gene. The CDR3 sequence is 15 residues long. Germline lookup yields CDR1 SGHTA and CDR2 FQGNSA.

The chain combines TRBV21-1 with TRBJ1-4. TRBV21-1 has pseudogene status. CDR3 length equals 16 residues. The CDR3 coding sequence is TGTGCCAGCACCTCCCCACGGGGGAAATGGTCTGAAAAACTGTTTTTT. This encodes CASTSPRGKWSEKLFF.

This chain uses TRBV5-4 with TRBJ2-2; 9 bases map to TRBD1. Germline V gene data show CDR1 as SGHNT and CDR2 as YYREEE (reference sequence). The CDR3 length is 15 residues. The V gene end was trimmed by 5 bases and the J gene end by 7 bases; junction bases not matched to a gene: 9. CDR3 DNA sequence: TGTGCCAGCAGTCCAGACAGGGGGGGGATCGGGGAGCTGTTTTTT. This gives the protein CASSPDRGGIGELFF.

This sequence joins TRBV7-2 and TRBJ2-5; 11 bases map to TRBD2. V lost 4 bases and J lost 4; bases outside the gene matches: 11. Looked up from germline, CDR1 is SGHTA and CDR2 is FQGNSA. The CDR3 totals 17 residues. The CDR3 here is CASSSLAGGRVGETQYF. The CDR3 coding sequence is TGTGCCAGCAGCTCCTTAGCGGGGGGGCGGGTAGGAGAGACCCAGTACTTC.

The rearrangement uses TRBV27 and TRBJ1-3; a weak D match, TRBD1 (5 bases). The CDR3 runs 17 residues. Trimming stripped 5 bases from V and 8 bases from J, with 25 bases between. CDR1 and CDR2 from the germline V gene are MNHEY and SMNVEV (reference sequence). The CDR3 loop reads CASSPSWTSQVRDTIYF. The CDR3 nucleotides are TGTGCCAGCAGTCCCTCCTGGACATCCCAAGTCCGGGACACCATATATTTT.

This rearrangement joins TRBV6-5 to TRBJ2-3; a weak D match, TRBD1 (6 bases). Per the germline V gene, CDR1 is MNHEY and CDR2 is SVGAGI. Between the trimmed V and J ends, which lost 8 bases and 6 bases, there was a span of 15 bases. This CDR3 has 13 amino acids. CDR3 residues: CASRTEAFDTQYF. CDR3 DNA: TGTGCCAGCCGGACAGAAGCCTTCGATACGCAGTATTTT.

The gene calls are TRBV7-2 and TRBJ1-2; 7 nucleotides align to TRBD1. Germline trimming cut 3 bases from V and 4 bases from J; bases unmatched to any gene: 14. The germline V gene encodes CDR1 SGHTA and CDR2 FQGNSA. CDR3 length: 17 residues. CDR3 sequence: CASSFHFGQDTSYGYTF. Here the CDR3 DNA reads TGTGCCAGCAGCTTCCACTTTGGACAGGATACGTCCTATGGCTACACCTTC.

V gene TRBV12-3 or TRBV12-4 combines with J gene TRBJ2-7; 7 bases are a match to TRBD1. The CDR3 length is 13 residues. Trimming removed 6 bases from V and 1 base from J; junction bases left unmatched: 3. This CDR3 is CASRPTGSYEQYF. The CDR3, as DNA: TGTGCCAGCAGACCGACAGGGTCCTACGAGCAGTACTTC.

The chain combines TRBV4-1 with TRBJ2-1, with D perhaps matching TRBD2 (5 bases). Between the trimmed V and J ends, which lost 0 bases and 5 bases, there was a span of 11 bases. CDR1 is MGHRA and CDR2 is YSYEKL in the germline V gene. This CDR3 spans 15 amino acids. The CDR3 nucleotides are TGCGCCAGCAGCCAAGAGCGGCTAGCCAACAATGAGCAGTTCTTC. It translates to CASSQERLANNEQFF.

V gene TRBV3-1 (or the pseudogene TRBV3-2) combines with J gene TRBJ1-5; D remains ambiguous. The V gene's germline CDR1 is LGHDT and CDR2 YNNKEL (reference sequence). This CDR3 has 16 amino acids. With 4 bases removed from V and 5 bases from J, the gap between germline ends came to 18 bases. CDR3 region: CASSPRYYDSYQPQHF. CDR3 sequence (DNA): TGTGCCAGCAGCCCCCGTTACTACGACTCCTATCAGCCCCAGCATTTT.

The genes are TRBV5-6 and TRBJ1-3; D not certain. This CDR3 is built from 17 residues. CDR1 is SGHDT, CDR2 YYEEEE, per germline. Trimming removed 4 bases at V and 3 bases at J, with 20 bases between. The CDR3 nucleotides are TGTGCCAGCAGCCGGTCGATAGGAGCGATTATTGGAAACACCATATATTTT. As protein: CASSRSIGAIIGNTIYF.

The chain uses TRBV6-5 and TRBJ1-1, with 7 bases aligning to TRBD1. The germline V gene has CDR1 MNHEY and CDR2 SVGAGI. This CDR3 has 14 residues. Trimming removed 8 bases from V and 3 bases from J; junction bases left unmatched: 9. The CDR3 protein is CASGNRGWDTEAFF. The CDR3, as DNA: TGTGCCAGCGGAAACAGGGGATGGGACACTGAAGCTTTCTTT.

The DNA of the CDR3 is TGCGCCAGCAGCCAAGAAAGGGGAGGCTACACCTTC. Translating gives CASSQERGGYTF. The chain is built from TRBV4-3 and TRBJ1-2; a weak D match, TRBD1 (5 bases). This CDR3 is built from 12 residues. The V end lost 0 bases, the J end lost 8 bases, and 7 bases lay between the germline ends. Germline V gene lookup returns CDR1 LGHNA and CDR2 YSLEER.

The chain carries TRBV19 and TRBJ1-5; a weak D match, TRBD1 (6 bases). The V gene's germline CDR1 is LNHDA and CDR2 SQIVND (reference sequence). V shed 7 bases and J shed 3 bases, with 10 bases lying between them. The length of the CDR3 is 13 residues. The CDR3 DNA follows: TGTGCCAGTACTCAGGGGTACAATCAGCCCCAGCATTTT. Residues: CASTQGYNQPQHF.

V and J are TRBV10-2 and TRBJ2-7; a possible D gene is TRBD2 (7 bases). Germline assignment: CDR1 WSHSY and CDR2 SAAADI. V was trimmed by 2 bases and J by 13 bases, leaving 18 bases between them. The CDR3 runs 13 residues. CDR3 sequence: CASSEGTPSGSYF. The CDR3 bases are TGCGCCAGCAGTGAGGGGACACCTAGCGGCTCTTACTTC.

This clone was detected only once. The chain is built from TRBV30 and TRBJ2-7; 10 bases align to TRBD1. Looked up from germline, CDR1 is GTSNPN and CDR2 is SVGIG (reference sequence). Germline trimming cut 5 bases from V and 6 bases from J; bases unmatched to any gene: 4. This CDR3 is built from 12 residues. The CDR3 DNA is TGTGCCTGGGGGGACAGGGGCCTCGAGCAGTACTTC. Protein: CAWGDRGLEQYF. The complete variable domain, with remaining parts taken from reference TRBV30 and TRBJ2-7, reads SQTIHQWPATLVQPVGSPLSLECTVEGTSNPNLYWYRQAAGRGLQLLFYSVGIGQISSEVPQNLSASRPQDRQFILSSKKLLLSDSGFYLCAWGDRGLEQYFGPGTRLTVT.

This chain links TRBV29-1 with TRBJ1-2; 9 nucleotides agree with TRBD1. Germline loops: CDR1 SQVTM, CDR2 ANQGSEA. The CDR3 spans 14 residues. J was trimmed by 4 bases and V by 4 bases; bases with no gene match: 7. The CDR3 coding sequence is TGCAGCGTTGTCGGGACAGGGCTACTCTATGGCTACACCTTC. Translated: CSVVGTGLLYGYTF.

The chain links TRBV14 to TRBJ1-1, with TRBD1 identical over 7 bases. CDR1 and CDR2 (germline): SGHDN, FVKESK. Trimming took 9 bases from V and 2 from J; bases not matched to a gene: 6. This CDR3 region has 13 residues. CDR3 in amino acids: CASGTALNTEAFF. CDR3 DNA sequence: TGTGCCAGTGGGACAGCCCTAAACACTGAAGCTTTCTTT.

The J gene is TRBJ1-5, the V gene TRBV6-2 or TRBV6-3; D may be TRBD1 (6 bases). Trimming stripped 1 base from V and 4 bases from J, with 11 bases between. The CDR3 spans 15 residues. Looked up from germline, CDR1 is MNHEY and CDR2 is SVGEGT. For the CDR3, the DNA is TGTGCCAGCAGTTACTTCGGACAGACAAATCAGCCCCAGCATTTT. This encodes CASSYFGQTNQPQHF.

The chain couples TRBV19 to TRBJ2-5; 7 bases are shared with TRBD2. The V gene's germline CDR1 is LNHDA and CDR2 SQIVND (reference sequence). Unmatched junction bases numbered 10, after V lost 5 bases and J lost 7 bases. This CDR3 has 14 residues. Written as DNA, the CDR3 is TGTGCCAGTAGTCGAGGGCTAGCGGAGGCGACCCAGTACTTC. This gives the protein CASSRGLAEATQYF.

V is TRBV28 and J is TRBJ2-7; 8 bases map to TRBD1. The CDR3 extends over 14 amino acids. V gave up 7 bases and J gave up 2 bases; unmatched junction bases: 7. The germline gives CDR1 MDHEN, CDR2 SYDVKM. The CDR3, as DNA: TGTGCCAGCACCCCGACGACAGGGGCCTACGAGCAGTACGTC. It codes for CASTPTTGAYEQYV.

The gene calls are TRBV19 and TRBJ2-7, with 8 bases that match TRBD2. The V segment lost 8 bases and the J segment 0 bases; nucleotides outside the gene matches: 9. The CDR3 contains 15 residues. CDR1 LNHDA and CDR2 SQIVND come from the germline V gene (reference sequence). CDR3 bases: TGTGCCAGTCGCCGGGCGGGAGGCCCCTCCTACGAGCAGTACTTC. It translates to CASRRAGGPSYEQYF.

The sample holds one count of this clone. The chain employs TRBV6-5 and TRBJ1-4; D is unresolved. The V and J ends lost 4 bases and 7 bases respectively, with 13 bases between them. The CDR3 spans 14 residues. The germline CDR1 and CDR2 sequences are MNHEY and SVGAGI. The CDR3 nucleotides are TGTGCCAGCAGTTTTGGGCGAATGGGTGAAAAACTGTTTTTT. Translating it yields CASSFGRMGEKLFF.

The chain employs TRBV21-1 and TRBJ2-7; the DNA was not used to check the table's D call, TRBD1. TRBV21-1 is a documented pseudogene. This CDR3 region has 15 residues. CDR3 sequence reads: CASSWEAGRPYEQYF. The CDR3 DNA is TGTGCCAGCAGTTGGGAAGCAGGGCGACCCTACGAGCAGTACTTC.

The chain recombines TRBV5-1 with TRBJ2-3; D perhaps matches TRBD1 (6 bases). This CDR3 has 17 amino acids. V was trimmed by 3 bases and J by 5 bases, leaving 22 bases between them. Germline values: CDR1 SGHRS, CDR2 YFSETQ. CDR3 in DNA: TGCGCCAGCAGCTCCCTTGGGTTTGGGGGCGCGGAAGATACGCAGTATTTT. This gives the protein CASSSLGFGGAEDTQYF.

V gene TRBV18 combines with J gene TRBJ1-4, with D unclear. This CDR3 has 14 residues. With 3 bases removed from V and 5 bases from J, the gap between germline ends came to 10 bases. Germline CDR1 and CDR2: KGHSH and LQKENI. DNA for the CDR3: TGTGCCAGCTCACCGGCTGGGCTCAATGAAAAACTGTTTTTT. Its translation is CASSPAGLNEKLFF.

The rearrangement links TRBV12-5 to TRBJ1-1; D perhaps matches TRBD1 (5 bases). The CDR3 spans 13 residues. V shed 4 bases and J shed 1 base, with 7 bases lying between them. Looked up from germline, CDR1 is LGHNT and CDR2 is FRNRAP. Here the CDR3 DNA reads TGTGCTAGTGGTTCCGGACAGAACACTGAAGCTTTCTTT. It translates to CASGSGQNTEAFF.